These 19 T cell receptor beta chains were sequenced from one sample in a study of early stage breast cancer tumors. Libraries were prepared by immunoSEQ multiplex PCR; TCRdb keeps only in-frame clonotypes and omits some of them. The sample has about 72,000 clones, roughly 80% seen once; the top ten hold 3.5%. The specimen was blood. The receptors derive from a person between 60 and 69 years old with breast cancer.

The rearrangement links TRBV28 to TRBJ2-7; D ambiguous. Germline CDR1 MDHEN, CDR2 SYDVKM. CDR3 size: 12 residues. With 2 bases removed from V and 3 bases from J, the gap between germline ends came to 5 bases. The CDR3 is CASSLEVYEQYF. CDR3 nucleotides: TGTGCCAGCAGTTTAGAGGTCTACGAGCAGTACTTC.

The gene calls are TRBV7-9 and TRBJ2-6, with D unresolved. CDR1 and CDR2 (germline): SEHNR, FQNEAQ (reference sequence). Trimming cost V 3 bases and J 1 base, with 7 bases left between them. The CDR3 is 15 residues long. The CDR3 nucleotides read TGTGCCAGCAGCTTCATGGGGTCTGGGGCCAACGTCCTGACTTTC. Protein product: CASSFMGSGANVLTF.

The chain recombines TRBV18 with TRBJ2-3, with unresolved D. Germline V gives CDR1 KGHSH, CDR2 LQKENI. The CDR3 has 14 amino acids. The V end lost 7 bases, the J end lost 2 bases, and 13 bases lay between the germline ends. The CDR3 region is CASYPRPNTDTQYF. As DNA, the CDR3 is TGTGCCAGCTATCCCAGGCCTAACACAGATACGCAGTATTTT.

The rearrangement uses TRBV5-1 and TRBJ2-3; 8 bases are a match to TRBD2. Looked up from germline, CDR1 is SGHRS and CDR2 is YFSETQ. The CDR3 is 16 amino acids. Trimming at V came to 0 bases and at J to 1 base, leaving 4 bases not matched to a gene. CDR3 nucleotide sequence: TGCGCCAGCAGCTTGGGGGGGACTAGGGGCACAGATACGCAGTATTTT. It codes for CASSLGGTRGTDTQYF.

V and J are TRBV5-1 and TRBJ1-4, with D possibly TRBD1 on 5 matching bases. Trimming shortened V by 2 bases and J by 7 bases, and 15 bases separated the two germline ends. The CDR3 is 15 residues long. CDR1 and CDR2 from the germline V gene are SGHRS and YFSETQ. The CDR3 loop is CASSFYAGQGEKLFF. The DNA of the CDR3 is TGCGCCAGCAGCTTCTATGCAGGGCAGGGTGAAAAACTGTTTTTT.

This clone was seen only once. The chain has TRBV6-6 and TRBJ2-2; no reliable D call. V was cut by 8 bases and J by 0 bases, with 10 bases left in between. The CDR3 spans 14 residues. Per the germline V gene, CDR1 is MNHNY and CDR2 is SVGAGI (reference sequence). This chain's CDR3 is CASRGDTNTGELFF. The CDR3 DNA follows: TGTGCCAGCCGCGGAGATACGAACACCGGGGAGCTGTTTTTT.

There are a few counts of this clone. V gene TRBV10-2 combines with J gene TRBJ1-2; D ambiguous. The germline V gene encodes CDR1 WSHSY and CDR2 SAAADI. V lost 7 bases and J lost 3, with 12 bases in between. The CDR3 length is 13 residues. CDR3 DNA sequence: TGCGCCAGCAAAAAGACCGGTGACTATGGCTACACCTTC. Translation gives CASKKTGDYGYTF.

The chain recombines TRBV10-3 with TRBJ1-4, with 9 bases matching TRBD1. The junction had 6 bases not matched to a gene; V was cut back by 6 bases and J by 4 bases. Germline V gene sequence: CDR1 ENHRY, CDR2 SYGVKD. This CDR3 contains 15 residues. CDR3 residues: CAIREGQGGNEKLFF. The CDR3 coding sequence is TGTGCCATCAGAGAGGGACAGGGTGGTAATGAAAAACTGTTTTTT.

This clone appeared a single time. The chain joins TRBV5-1 to TRBJ2-7; D possibly matches TRBD1 or TRBD2 (5 bases each). This CDR3 has 13 residues. Germline CDR1 SGHRS, CDR2 YFSETQ. The ends were cut back, 4 bases at V and 4 bases at J, with 12 bases in the middle. Here the CDR3 reads CASSPDGAYEQYF. The CDR3 DNA sequence: TGCGCCAGCAGCCCCGACGGGGCATACGAGCAGTACTTC.

This clone has more than one count but fewer than ten. The V and J genes are TRBV30 and TRBJ1-6; 8 positions agree with TRBD1. J lost 11 bases, V lost 4 bases, and 7 bases had no gene match. The germline gives CDR1 GTSNPN, CDR2 SVGIG (reference sequence). The CDR3 covers 13 residues. DNA of the CDR3: TGTGCCTGGACCCCGTCAGGGGGCACACCCCTCCACTTT. Its translation is CAWTPSGGTPLHF.

The CDR3 region has the DNA TGCGCCAGCAGCTTGGGCCGCTCAGATACGCAGTATTTT. The encoded protein is CASSLGRSDTQYF. This rearrangement joins TRBV5-1 to TRBJ2-3; D unresolved. Deletions cut 0 bases from V and 4 bases from J, with 6 bases between. Germline assignment: CDR1 SGHRS and CDR2 YFSETQ. This CDR3 region has 13 residues. Together with reference TRBV5-1 and TRBJ2-3, the CDR3 gives the full variable domain: KAGVTQTPRYLIKTRGQQVTLSCSPISGHRSVSWYQQTPGQGLQFLFEYFSETQRNKGNFPGRFSGRQFSNSRSEMNVSTLELGDSALYLCASSLGRSDTQYFGPGTRLTVL.

The chain employs TRBV6-4 and TRBJ2-7; D is undetermined. V was clipped by 2 bases and J by 3 bases, with 11 bases between them. The CDR3 consists of 14 residues. The germline V gene encodes CDR1 MRHNA and CDR2 SNTAGT. CDR3 in DNA: TGTGCCAGCAGTGACGAGCATTTTATCTACGAGCAGTACTTC. Translating gives CASSDEHFIYEQYF.

CDR3 in amino acids: CASSRGPQETQYF. DNA of the CDR3: TGTGCCAGCAGCCGGGGGCCCCAAGAGACCCAGTACTTC. The chain recombines TRBV5-5 with TRBJ2-5; D possibly uses TRBD1 or TRBD2 (6 bases each). Germline CDR1 is SGHKS and CDR2 is YYEKEE (reference sequence). The CDR3 has 13 residues. V was trimmed by 4 bases and J by 1 base, leaving 8 bases between them.

In DNA form, the CDR3 reads TGTGCCAGCAGTTTGCCCAGGCAAGAGACCCAGTACTTC. Translation: CASSLPRQETQYF. The chain carries TRBV28 and TRBJ2-5; D is ambiguous. Germline CDR1 and CDR2: MDHEN and SYDVKM. Trimming cost V 3 bases and J 2 bases, with 7 bases left between them. The CDR3 extends over 13 amino acids.

The V and J genes are TRBV21-1 and TRBJ2-5. TRBV21-1 is classified as a pseudogene. This CDR3 is built from 14 residues. CDR3 DNA: TGTGCCAGCAGCAAAGCGACCCTCCAGGAGACCCAGTACTTC. This encodes CASSKATLQETQYF.

This chain uses TRBV9 with TRBJ2-7, with 7 positions matching TRBD1. Losses at the gene ends were 0 bases for V and 3 bases for J; bases not matched to a gene: 9. This CDR3 is built from 16 residues. Germline V gene sequence: CDR1 SGDLS, CDR2 YYNGEE. The CDR3, as DNA: TGTGCCAGCAGCGTAGGGGGTCAGGGGGTCAGCTACGAGCAGTACTTC. This sequence encodes CASSVGGQGVSYEQYF.

The V gene is TRBV6-1, the J gene TRBJ1-2; tentatively, D is TRBD1 (6 bases). Germline V gene lookup returns CDR1 MNHNS and CDR2 SASEGT. V lost 6 bases to trimming and J lost 6 bases, with 14 bases between them. The CDR3 spans 13 residues. The CDR3 spells CASSSTGLDGYTF. The CDR3 DNA reads as TGTGCCAGCAGCAGTACAGGGCTCGATGGCTACACCTTC.

V is TRBV6-5 and J is TRBJ2-3; D remains ambiguous. Trimming stripped 5 bases from V and 2 bases from J, with 14 bases between. Germline V CDR1 and CDR2: MNHEY, SVGAGI. This CDR3 contains 15 residues. The CDR3 bases are TGTGCCAGCAGTCCTGATGCTGGGATCACAGATACGCAGTATTTT. Translating gives CASSPDAGITDTQYF.

The chain is built from TRBV5-1 and TRBJ1-4; the D is unclear. Per the germline V gene, CDR1 is SGHRS and CDR2 is YFSETQ. This CDR3 region has 15 residues. The V gene lost 3 bases and the J gene lost 2 bases, with 11 bases spanning the gap. In DNA, the CDR3 is TGCGCCAGCAGCTCCGTGGGGAGGACTAATGAAAAACTGTTTTTT. Translation gives CASSSVGRTNEKLFF.